A single sample gave rise to the 20 T cell receptor beta chains below, sequenced in a study of a mutant IDH1 vaccine in newly diagnosed glioma. Their cognate antigens are unknown. Repertoires were generated with immunoSEQ multiplex PCR, while TCRdb's copy carries only in-frame clones and drops some. The table has tens of thousands of clones, around four fifths seen once. Time point defined: week 47, end of study. Doses comprised 300 ug of mutant IDH1 20-mer peptide each, plus topical imiquimod. Material: PBMCs, obtained from a glioma patient whose treatment included an IDH1 peptide vaccine. The source is a man in his thirties or forties with glioma.

V gene TRBV30 combines with J gene TRBJ1-2; D gene uncertain. Trimming took 0 bases from V and 4 from J, leaving 9 bases between them. Germline lookup yields CDR1 GTSNPN and CDR2 SVGIG (reference sequence). The CDR3 has 13 amino acids. CDR3 amino acids: CAWSVLSLYGYTF. The CDR3 nucleotides read TGTGCCTGGAGTGTACTAAGCCTCTATGGCTACACCTTC.

The chain uses TRBV19 and TRBJ2-7, with D perhaps given as TRBD1 or TRBD2 (5 bases each). The germline V gene encodes CDR1 LNHDA and CDR2 SQIVND (reference sequence). This CDR3 has 16 amino acids. With 1 base removed from V and 3 bases from J, the gap between germline ends came to 16 bases. The CDR3 region has the DNA TGTGCCAGTAGTATAGTGGCAGGGACCCTCTTCTACGAGCAGTACTTC. Amino acid sequence: CASSIVAGTLFYEQYF.

The chain employs TRBV30 and TRBJ2-7; tentative D call: TRBD1 (6 bases). CDR1 is GTSNPN and CDR2 is SVGIG in the germline V gene (reference sequence). Trimming removed 0 bases at V and 0 bases at J, with 9 bases between. This CDR3 is built from 14 residues. Written as DNA, the CDR3 is TGTGCCTGGAGTGTACAGGGAAGCTCCTACGAGCAGTACTTC. It translates to CAWSVQGSSYEQYF.

V and J are TRBV7-9 and TRBJ2-2, with D possibly matching TRBD1 (5 bases). This CDR3 contains 15 residues. In germline, CDR1 is SEHNR, CDR2 FQNEAQ (reference sequence). Trimming pared 2 bases from V and 2 bases from J, leaving 9 bases between. CDR3 region: CASSLRQPNTGELFF. CDR3 sequence (DNA): TGTGCCAGCAGCTTACGACAGCCTAACACCGGGGAGCTGTTTTTT.

The chain uses TRBV15 and TRBJ1-4; D not certain. The length of the CDR3 is 14 residues. CDR1 and CDR2 (germline): LNHNV, YYDKDF (reference sequence). The V and J ends lost 1 base and 4 bases respectively, with 7 bases between them. This CDR3 reads CATSRGSYNEKLFF. The CDR3, as DNA: TGTGCCACCAGCAGAGGAAGTTATAATGAAAAACTGTTTTTT. Looking up the rest from reference TRBV15 and TRBJ1-4 gives the full variable domain: DAMVIQNPRYQVTQFGKPVTLSCSQTLNHNVMYWYQQKSSQAPKLLFHYYDKDFNNEADTPDNFQSRRPNTSFCFLDIRSPGLGDTAMYLCATSRGSYNEKLFFGSGTQLSVL.

V is TRBV15 and J is TRBJ1-1; D not resolved. The CDR3 is made up of 13 amino acids. Germline CDR1 LNHNV, CDR2 YYDKDF (reference sequence). Trimming left V 2 bases short and J 2 bases short, with 6 bases between. CDR3 in amino acids: CATSRLPNTEAFF. CDR3 DNA sequence: TGTGCCACCAGCAGATTGCCAAACACTGAAGCTTTCTTT.

CDR3: CSVEENRDYGYTF. The CDR3 bases are TGCAGCGTTGAAGAAAACAGGGACTATGGCTACACCTTC. The gene calls are TRBV29-1 and TRBJ1-2; TRBD1 might be the D (6 bases). The germline V gene encodes CDR1 SQVTM and CDR2 ANQGSEA. CDR3 length: 13 amino acids. V lost 0 bases to trimming and J lost 3 bases, with 8 bases between them.

This chain links TRBV5-1 with TRBJ1-2; 9 bases match TRBD1. There are 15 residues in the CDR3. Losses at the gene ends were 2 bases for V and 1 base for J; bases not matched to a gene: 3. Germline V gene sequence: CDR1 SGHRS, CDR2 YFSETQ. The CDR3 region is CASSLETGGNYGYTF. The DNA for the CDR3 is TGCGCCAGCAGCTTAGAGACAGGGGGTAACTATGGCTACACCTTC.

The genes are TRBV5-1 and TRBJ2-2; TRBD2 agrees at 10 bases. CDR1 SGHRS and CDR2 YFSETQ come from the germline V gene. This CDR3 spans 15 amino acids. Trimming took 2 bases from V and 2 from J; bases not matched to a gene: 0. Here the CDR3 reads CASSLLAGNTGELFF. In DNA, the CDR3 is TGCGCCAGCAGCTTACTAGCGGGAAACACCGGGGAGCTGTTTTTT.

The chain has TRBV6-5 and TRBJ1-6; no definite D call. Germline V CDR1 and CDR2: MNHEY, SVGAGI. With 2 bases removed from V and 10 bases from J, the gap between germline ends came to 9 bases. The CDR3 is 13 amino acids. The CDR3 nucleotides read TGTGCCAGCAGTTACGAAGTAGGGTCACCCCTCCACTTT. Translating it yields CASSYEVGSPLHF.

The chain employs TRBV28 and TRBJ1-4, with D uncertain. V lost 6 bases and J 8 bases, leaving 16 bases between the germline ends. The CDR3 sequence is 14 residues long. Germline values: CDR1 MDHEN, CDR2 SYDVKM. CDR3 in DNA: TGTGCCAGCAGGCTCCCGGGGAGTGGCGAAAAACTGTTTTTT. As protein: CASRLPGSGEKLFF.

The V gene is TRBV6-5, the J gene TRBJ1-2; 10 nucleotides align to TRBD1. With V trimmed by 9 bases and J by 5 bases, 6 bases remained unmatched. CDR3 length equals 13 residues. Per the germline V gene, CDR1 is MNHEY and CDR2 is SVGAGI. The CDR3 bases are TGTGCCAGTAACAGGGACAGGGGTTATGGCTACACCTTC. Its protein is CASNRDRGYGYTF.

The rearrangement links TRBV4-1 to TRBJ1-6, with no clear D. V gave up 0 bases and J gave up 9 bases, with 12 bases separating them. This CDR3 region has 15 residues. From germline, CDR1 is MGHRA and CDR2 YSYEKL. CDR3 in amino acids: CASSQEGSPGSPLHF. The CDR3 DNA sequence: TGCGCCAGCAGCCAAGAAGGGAGCCCTGGTTCACCCCTCCACTTT.

The CDR3 DNA reads TGTGCCATCTGTCAAAGCTCCTATAATTCACCCCTCCACTTT. Protein sequence: CAICQSSYNSPLHF. The gene calls are TRBV10-3 and TRBJ1-6; no reliable D call. CDR3 length: 14 amino acids. In germline, CDR1 is ENHRY, CDR2 SYGVKD. V was clipped by 8 bases and J by 0 bases, with 8 bases between them.

The chain couples TRBV13 to TRBJ2-7, with D maybe TRBD2 (5 bases). Germline V gives CDR1 PRHDT, CDR2 FYEKMQ (reference sequence). V was clipped by 4 bases and J by 1 base, with 14 bases between them. There are 15 residues in the CDR3. CDR3 protein: CASSSRPTGSYEQYF. The CDR3 DNA sequence: TGTGCCAGCAGCTCACGCCCCACGGGGTCCTACGAGCAGTACTTC.

This sequence joins TRBV6-4 and TRBJ1-2; 9 bases line up with TRBD1. V was clipped by 11 bases and J by 8 bases; unmatched bases: 9. The germline CDR1 and CDR2 sequences are MRHNA and SNTAGT. The CDR3 sequence is 12 residues long. CDR3 bases: TGTGCCGCTGGGACAGGGAGCCAAGGCTACACCTTC. Translation: CAAGTGSQGYTF.

The gene calls are TRBV11-3 and TRBJ2-7; D may correspond to TRBD1 or TRBD2 (5 bases each). The CDR3 totals 15 residues. Trimming took off 5 bases at V and 3 bases at J, with 17 bases between the two ends. Per germline, CDR1 SGHNT and CDR2 YENEEA. CDR3 sequence (DNA): TGTGCCAGCAGCCCAGCCCCCGGGACGATCTACGAGCAGTACTTC. This codes for CASSPAPGTIYEQYF.

The chain recombines TRBV27 with TRBJ2-2, with D perhaps being TRBD1 or TRBD2 (5 bases each). Germline V gene data show CDR1 as MNHEY and CDR2 as SMNVEV (reference sequence). Trimming took off 7 bases at V and 1 base at J, with 13 bases between the two ends. The CDR3 is made up of 15 amino acids. CDR3 coding DNA: TGTGCCAGCAAGCTCGGGACCTTGAACACCGGGGAGCTGTTTTTT. Translated, it gives CASKLGTLNTGELFF.

J is TRBJ2-5 and V is TRBV18, with TRBD1 as a possible D gene (5 bases). Per germline, CDR1 KGHSH and CDR2 LQKENI. CDR3 length: 13 residues. Between the trimmed V and J ends, which lost 8 bases and 5 bases, there was a span of 15 bases. Written as DNA, the CDR3 is TGTGCCAGCAGCATGTCAGGGATGGAGACCCAGTACTTC. It codes for CASSMSGMETQYF.

This chain connects TRBV15 to TRBJ2-1; 8 positions agree with TRBD1. The V and J ends lost 11 bases and 8 bases, in that order; junction bases with no gene match: 11. The CDR3 has 13 residues. Looked up from germline, CDR1 is LNHNV and CDR2 is YYDKDF (reference sequence). CDR3 residues: CAGSDRARHEQFF. The CDR3 bases are TGTGCCGGTTCGGACAGGGCGAGACATGAGCAGTTCTTC.